The sequence of this TCR beta chain was determined in a study of a mutant IDH1 vaccine in newly diagnosed glioma. Study details: The sex distribution of treated patients was about 60% male and roughly 38% female, with a mean age of approximately 40 years. Previous treatment comprised radiotherapy, temozolomide, or both, mostly both.

This clone was counted only a few times. Its antigen is unknown. Germline-derived CDR1 and CDR2 are SGHNT and YYREEE (reference sequence). The V end lost 4 bases, the J end lost 4 bases, and 11 bases lay between the germline ends. There are 13 residues in the CDR3. The time point here: baseline, week 1 (first vaccination visit). Sample treatment: pre-vaccination baseline after standard-of-care therapy. Study-wide findings and caveats: With respect to changes in top peripheral T cell clonotypes, pseudoprogression seemed unrelated.

The method was immunoSEQ multiplex PCR; TCRdb's version includes in-frame clones alone and lacks a portion of them. The table records around 92,000 clones, 80% to 90% of them present only once. The sequenced sample was PBMCs, obtained from a glioma patient treated with radiotherapy, temozolomide or both. The chain recombines TRBV5-4 with TRBJ1-2; TRBD1 might be the D (6 bases). The TCR sequence derives from a woman between 50 and 59 years old with glioma. The CDR3 sequence: CASSVTGFYGYTF. CDR3 nucleotide sequence: TGTGCCAGCAGCGTCACAGGGTTCTATGGCTACACCTTC.